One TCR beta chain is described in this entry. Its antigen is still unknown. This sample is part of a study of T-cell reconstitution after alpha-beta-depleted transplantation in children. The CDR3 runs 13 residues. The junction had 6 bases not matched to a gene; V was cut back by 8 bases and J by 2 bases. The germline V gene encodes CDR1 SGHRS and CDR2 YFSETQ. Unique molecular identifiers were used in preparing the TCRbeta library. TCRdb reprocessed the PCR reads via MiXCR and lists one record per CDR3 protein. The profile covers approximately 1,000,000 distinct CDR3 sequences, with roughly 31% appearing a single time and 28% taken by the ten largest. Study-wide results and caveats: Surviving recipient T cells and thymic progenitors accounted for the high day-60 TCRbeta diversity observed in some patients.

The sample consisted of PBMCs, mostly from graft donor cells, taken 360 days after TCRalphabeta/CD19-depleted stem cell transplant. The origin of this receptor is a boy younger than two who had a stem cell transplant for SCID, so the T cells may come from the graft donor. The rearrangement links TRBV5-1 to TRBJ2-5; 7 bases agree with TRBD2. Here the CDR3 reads CASGPSGQETQYF. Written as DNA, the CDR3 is TGCGCCAGTGGGCCTAGCGGACAAGAGACCCAGTACTTC. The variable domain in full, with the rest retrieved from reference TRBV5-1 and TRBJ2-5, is KAGVTQTPRYLIKTRGQQVTLSCSPISGHRSVSWYQQTPGQGLQFLFEYFSETQRNKGNFPGRFSGRQFSNSRSEMNVSTLELGDSALYLCASGPSGQETQYFGPGTRLLVL.